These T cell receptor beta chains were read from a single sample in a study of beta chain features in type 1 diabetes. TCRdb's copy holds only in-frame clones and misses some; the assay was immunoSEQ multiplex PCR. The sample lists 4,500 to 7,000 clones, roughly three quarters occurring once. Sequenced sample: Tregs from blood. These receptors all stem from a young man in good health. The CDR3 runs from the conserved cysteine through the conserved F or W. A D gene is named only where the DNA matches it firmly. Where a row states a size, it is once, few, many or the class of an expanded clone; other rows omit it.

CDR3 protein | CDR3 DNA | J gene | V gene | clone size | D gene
CASSRGTGLSNQPQHF | TGCGCCAGCAGCCGAGGGACAGGGCTAAGCAATCAGCCCCAGCATTTT | TRBJ1-5 | TRBV4-1 | - | TRBD1
CASSRRTGSFTNYGYTF | TGTGCCAGCAGCCGCCGGACAGGGAGTTTCACTAACTATGGCTACACCTTC | TRBJ1-2 | TRBV7-9 | - | TRBD1
CASSQDMSVDSYEQYF | TGCGCCAGCAGCCAAGATATGTCAGTCGACTCCTACGAGCAGTACTTC | TRBJ2-7 | TRBV4-3 | - | -
CASSLRPREDTQYF | TGTGCCAGCAGCTTACGTCCGCGGGAAGATACGCAGTATTTT | TRBJ2-3 | TRBV7-2 | - | -
CASSITGTGNTEAFF | TGTGCCAGTAGTATTACCGGGACAGGGAACACTGAAGCTTTCTTT | TRBJ1-1 | TRBV19 | - | TRBD1
CASKPSSTDTQYF | TGTGCCAGCAAGCCCTCTAGCACAGATACGCAGTATTTT | TRBJ2-3 | TRBV7-9 | few | -
CASSLDRPNEQFF | TGTGCCAGCAGCTTAGATCGTCCCAATGAGCAGTTCTTC | TRBJ2-1 | TRBV11-1 | few | -
CASSLAGGYYNEQFF | TGTGCCAGCAGCTTGGCGGGGGGGTACTACAATGAGCAGTTCTTC | TRBJ2-1 | TRBV7-2 | - | TRBD2
CASSQGQIEAFF | TGTGCCAGTAGCCAAGGACAGATCGAAGCTTTCTTT | TRBJ1-1 | TRBV19 | - | -
CASSLVPTSTDTQYF | TGTGCCAGCAGCTTAGTCCCTACTAGCACAGATACGCAGTATTTT | TRBJ2-3 | TRBV7-8 | - | -
CASRRSGARNYEQYF | TGTGCCAGCCGGAGGTCAGGGGCCAGAAACTACGAGCAGTACTTC | TRBJ2-7 | TRBV2 | few | -
CASSTGQGGEKLFF | TGTGCCAGCAGCACGGGACAGGGGGGCGAAAAACTGTTTTTT | TRBJ1-4 | TRBV7-9 | - | TRBD1
CASSARTGGGYTF | TGTGCCAGCAGCGCCCGGACAGGGGGCGGCTACACCTTC | TRBJ1-2 | TRBV11-2 | few | TRBD1
CASSYGGANEKLFF | TGTGCCAGCAGTTACGGGGGGGCGAACGAAAAACTGTTTTTT | TRBJ1-4 | TRBV6-5 | - | -
CASRRGAMLPQHF | TGTGCCAGCAGGCGGGGGGCGATGCTGCCCCAGCATTTT | TRBJ1-5 | TRBV6-5 | once | -
CASSGQGETGELFF | TGTGCCAGCAGTGGACAGGGGGAAACCGGGGAGCTGTTTTTT | TRBJ2-2 | TRBV25-1 | few | TRBD1
CASSSTSGFGIYEQYF | TGTGCCAGCAGCTCCACTAGCGGGTTCGGAATCTACGAGCAGTACTTC | TRBJ2-7 | TRBV7-2 | - | TRBD2
CASSLPRMTSPSTDTQYF | TGTGCCAGCAGCTTACCAAGAATGACTAGTCCTAGCACAGATACGCAGTATTTT | TRBJ2-3 | TRBV7-9 | - | -
CSVRGDPQGEQFF | TGCAGCGTTCGCGGGGATCCTCAGGGTGAGCAGTTCTTC | TRBJ2-1 | TRBV29-1 | - | -
CASKTSGGEADTQYF | TGTGCCAGCAAGACTAGCGGGGGGGAGGCAGATACGCAGTATTTT | TRBJ2-3 | TRBV7-2 | - | TRBD2
CASSYSFAGQETQYF | TGTGCCAGCAGTTACTCCTTTGCAGGGCAAGAGACCCAGTACTTC | TRBJ2-5 | TRBV6-5 | - | -
CASSLVGSPYEQYF | TGTGCCAGCAGCTTAGTCGGGAGCCCCTACGAGCAGTACTTC | TRBJ2-7 | TRBV11-2 | - | -
CASSRLTNQPQHF | TGTGCCAGTAGCCGACTCACCAATCAGCCCCAGCATTTT | TRBJ1-5 | TRBV19 | - | -
CASSLSGANQETQYF | TGTGCCAGCAGCTTATCTGGAGCGAACCAAGAGACCCAGTACTTC | TRBJ2-5 | TRBV7-2 | - | -
CASSNGLAGGTKQETQYF | TGCGCCAGCAGCAACGGACTAGCGGGGGGGACGAAACAAGAGACCCAGTACTTC | TRBJ2-5 | TRBV5-1 | - | TRBD2
CASSSSLRETQYF | TGTGCCAGCAGCTCTAGCCTCCGGGAGACCCAGTACTTC | TRBJ2-5 | TRBV7-8 | - | -
CASSQDRVTHEQYF | TGTGCCAGCTCACAGGACAGGGTAACCCACGAGCAGTACTTC | TRBJ2-7 | TRBV18 | - | TRBD1
CASSWKGLAGGETQYF | TGTGCCAGCAGCTGGAAGGGACTAGCGGGGGGTGAGACCCAGTACTTC | TRBJ2-5 | TRBV11-2 | - | TRBD2
CASSGSGTGIDQGNF | TGTGCCAGCAGCGGATCCGGGACAGGGATAGATCAGGGAAACTTC | TRBJ2-7 | TRBV6-1 | few | TRBD1